Below, 28 T cell receptor beta chains from the same sample are listed, as sequenced in a study of post-analysis software for immune sequencing data. General observations from the study: Five or six TRBV segments were more frequent in patients than controls; TRBV5-6, TRBV5-1 and TRBV20-1 belonged to this group.

Sequencing libraries made from TCR beta cDNA carried unique molecular identifiers. TCRdb re-analysed the PCR reads in MiXCR, keeping a single row per CDR3 protein. The table shows 700,000 to 900,000 distinct CDR3 sequences, with around 42% occurring only once. Their recognized antigens are unknown. Sequenced material: blood. These receptors were collected from a girl under 18 with multiple sclerosis.

V usage is TRBV12-3 or TRBV12-4 and J usage is TRBJ1-1; 8 bases match TRBD1. The CDR3 runs 15 residues. V lost 7 bases, J lost 4 bases, and 11 bases stayed unmatched. In DNA, the CDR3 is TGTGCCAGCAAGTCCCAGGGGGCCGGGGGCACTGAAGCTTTCTTT. This sequence encodes CASKSQGAGGTEAFF.

V usage is TRBV2 and J usage is TRBJ2-7, with 8 bases aligning to TRBD1. This CDR3 is built from 13 residues. Trimming at V came to 4 bases and at J to 5 bases, leaving 4 bases not matched to a gene. Germline V gives CDR1 SNHLY, CDR2 FYNNEI. The DNA for the CDR3 is TGTGCCAGCAGTGCAGGGGGCTGGGACGAGCAGTACTTC. Its translation is CASSAGGWDEQYF.

There are many counts of this clonotype. The rearrangement links TRBV27 to TRBJ2-3, with D perhaps given as TRBD1 or TRBD2 (6 bases each). The CDR3 has 15 amino acids. V lost 2 bases to trimming and J lost 1 base, with 10 bases between them. Germline CDR1 MNHEY, CDR2 SMNVEV (reference sequence). The CDR3 here is CASSLEGGRTDTQYF. DNA for the CDR3: TGTGCCAGCAGTTTAGAGGGGGGTCGCACAGATACGCAGTATTTT.

In this sample, this clonotype turned up once. The chain recombines TRBV18 with TRBJ2-7; D is tentatively TRBD1 or TRBD2 (6 bases each). Trimming shortened V by 6 bases and J by 2 bases, and 23 bases separated the two germline ends. In germline, CDR1 is KGHSH, CDR2 LQKENI. The CDR3 has 17 amino acids. CDR3 in amino acids: CASSPERGPGRAYEQYF. The CDR3 nucleotides are TGTGCCAGCTCGCCCGAACGGGGGCCAGGGCGGGCCTACGAGCAGTACTTC. Based on the CDR3 plus reference TRBV18 and TRBJ2-7, the full variable domain is NAGVMQNPRHLVRRRGQEARLRCSPMKGHSHVYWYRQLPEEGLKFMVYLQKENIIDESGMPKERFSAEFPKEGPSILRIQQVVRGDSAAYFCASSPERGPGRAYEQYFGPGTRLTVT.

This clonotype was recorded many times. V gene TRBV7-2 combines with J gene TRBJ2-3; tentatively, D is TRBD2 (6 bases). Germline V lookup: CDR1 SGHTA, CDR2 FQGNSA. Trimming removed 11 bases from V and 0 bases from J, with 12 bases in between. The CDR3 is 13 residues long. CDR3 sequence reads: CALGGESTDTQYF. In DNA, the CDR3 is TGTGCCCTGGGGGGAGAAAGCACAGATACGCAGTATTTT.

The chain carries TRBV12-3 or TRBV12-4 and TRBJ1-5, with 9 bases fitting TRBD1. CDR3 length equals 14 residues. V was clipped by 5 bases and J by 9 bases; unmatched bases: 8. The CDR3 loop is CASSPYGTGLPQHF. The CDR3 nucleotides read TGTGCCAGCAGTCCATACGGGACAGGGTTGCCCCAGCATTTT.

This clonotype was recorded many times. V gene TRBV29-1 combines with J gene TRBJ2-4, with TRBD1 matching 10 bases. With V trimmed by 3 bases and J by 1 base, 3 bases remained unmatched. Germline V CDR1 and CDR2: SQVTM, ANQGSEA. The CDR3 totals 15 residues. The CDR3 DNA reads as TGCAGCGTTGAGAGGGGACAGGGGGCCAAAAACATTCAGTACTTC. Translation: CSVERGQGAKNIQYF.

The chain joins TRBV7-8 to TRBJ2-1; D is undetermined. Trimming cost V 3 bases and J 7 bases, with 16 bases left between them. This CDR3 contains 15 residues. Germline V gene data show CDR1 as SGHVS and CDR2 as FQNEAQ. CDR3 nucleotide sequence: TGTGCCAGCAGCTTTGGATCGGTCACGAGGAATGAGCAGTTCTTC. Translation gives CASSFGSVTRNEQFF.

This clonotype was detected a few times. The J gene is TRBJ2-1, the V gene TRBV6-5; D might be TRBD2 (6 bases). V lost 5 bases and J 8 bases, leaving 16 bases between the germline ends. Germline values: CDR1 MNHEY, CDR2 SVGAGI. This CDR3 is 14 amino acids long. CDR3 nucleotides: TGTGCCAGCAGTGGCGGGGTCCCCGTCCATGAGCAGTTCTTC. This translates into CASSGGVPVHEQFF.

The rearrangement joins TRBV12-3 or TRBV12-4 to TRBJ2-1; 10 nucleotides line up with TRBD2. V gave up 6 bases and J gave up 1 base; unmatched junction bases: 6. This CDR3 contains 16 residues. CDR3 DNA sequence: TGTGCCAGCAGCGGGGGACTAGCGAGGTCCTACAATGAGCAGTTCTTC. Its translation: CASSGGLARSYNEQFF.

This clonotype has just a few counts. The V gene is TRBV28, the J gene TRBJ1-1, with D hard to call. Germline V lookup: CDR1 MDHEN, CDR2 SYDVKM. Trimming took off 4 bases at V and 4 bases at J, with 13 bases between the two ends. The CDR3 covers 14 residues. The CDR3 spells CASSSPSWVTEAFF. As DNA, the CDR3 is TGTGCCAGCAGTTCCCCCTCATGGGTCACTGAAGCTTTCTTT.

The chain recombines TRBV20-1 with TRBJ2-4; 9 bases are shared with TRBD2. This CDR3 is built from 15 residues. Germline CDR1 is DFQATT and CDR2 is SNEGSKA (reference sequence). The junction had 4 bases not matched to a gene; V was cut back by 2 bases and J by 2 bases. CDR3 nucleotide sequence: TGCAGTGCTAGACTGCGGGAGGGCCCCAAAAACATTCAGTACTTC. This gives the protein CSARLREGPKNIQYF.

This rearrangement joins TRBV29-1 to TRBJ2-1; unclear D gene. The CDR3 loop spans 14 amino acids. In germline, CDR1 is SQVTM, CDR2 ANQGSEA. V was trimmed by 3 bases and J by 1 base, leaving 10 bases between them. The CDR3 spells CSVEGWRSYNEQFF. CDR3 coding DNA: TGCAGCGTTGAGGGATGGCGGTCCTACAATGAGCAGTTCTTC.

The V gene is TRBV29-1, the J gene TRBJ1-4; 11 nucleotides agree with TRBD1. This CDR3 comprises 13 residues. The V gene end was trimmed by 7 bases and the J gene end by 5 bases; junction bases not matched to a gene: 3. In germline, CDR1 is SQVTM, CDR2 ANQGSEA. CDR3 loop: CSARDRGNEKLFF. As DNA, the CDR3 is TGCAGCGCCCGGGACAGGGGGAATGAAAAACTGTTTTTT.

The CDR3 here is CASSLLSADTQYF. In DNA, the CDR3 is TGTGCCAGCAGTTTATTAAGCGCAGATACGCAGTATTTT. The rearrangement joins TRBV28 to TRBJ2-3, with unresolved D. V lost 1 base, J lost 4 bases, and 6 bases lay in between. Germline V lookup: CDR1 MDHEN, CDR2 SYDVKM. This CDR3 is built from 13 residues.

The chain couples TRBV7-3 to TRBJ2-3; no firm D call. This CDR3 is built from 16 residues. From germline, CDR1 is SGHTA and CDR2 FQGTGA. Trimming left V 2 bases short and J 0 bases short, with 12 bases between. This CDR3 reads CASSLVGSPSTDTQYF. The CDR3 nucleotides are TGTGCCAGCAGCTTAGTTGGCAGTCCTAGCACAGATACGCAGTATTTT.

The V gene is TRBV20-1, the J gene TRBJ2-1, with 11 bases lining up with TRBD2. Looked up from germline, CDR1 is DFQATT and CDR2 is SNEGSKA (reference sequence). After removal of 6 bases from V and 9 bases from J, the junction contained 10 bases not matched to a gene. The CDR3 runs to 14 residues. This CDR3 is CSAAAGTSGTEQFF. DNA for the CDR3: TGCAGTGCCGCTGCCGGGACTAGCGGAACTGAGCAGTTCTTC.

The rearrangement joins TRBV13 to TRBJ2-5, with D possibly TRBD2 on 7 matching bases. V shed 3 bases and J shed 1 base, with 12 bases lying between them. Germline V gene sequence: CDR1 PRHDT, CDR2 FYEKMQ (reference sequence). The CDR3 consists of 15 residues. The CDR3 DNA reads TGTGCCAGCAGCTTCCTGGGAGGGGGCCAAGAGACCCAGTACTTC. Its translation is CASSFLGGGQETQYF. Looking up the rest from reference TRBV13 and TRBJ2-5 gives the full variable domain: AAGVIQSPRHLIKEKRETATLKCYPIPRHDTVYWYQQGPGQDPQFLISFYEKMQSDKGSIPDRFSAQQFSDYHSELNMSSLELGDSALYFCASSFLGGGQETQYFGPGTRLLVL.

The chain joins TRBV4-3 to TRBJ1-1; D gene uncertain. Germline loops: CDR1 LGHNA, CDR2 YSLEER. This CDR3 has 14 residues. V shed 1 base and J shed 10 bases, with 16 bases lying between them. CDR3 loop: CASSQVALHPLAFF. The CDR3 DNA reads TGCGCCAGCAGCCAAGTGGCCCTTCATCCCCTAGCTTTCTTT.

The chain carries TRBV12-3 or TRBV12-4 and TRBJ2-1, with unresolved D. V was shortened by 7 bases and J by 7 bases, with 20 bases between the two germline ends. CDR3 length equals 15 residues. CDR3 loop: CASTPAIRLLNEQFF. CDR3 nucleotides: TGTGCCAGCACCCCAGCGATCCGCCTTCTGAATGAGCAGTTCTTC.

This clonotype was counted a few times. The rearrangement joins TRBV7-2 to TRBJ2-5, with TRBD2 matching over 9 bases. The DNA matches TRBJ2-7 better at its end, which makes the J call doubtful. Looked up from germline, CDR1 is SGHTA and CDR2 is FQGNSA. This CDR3 is 14 amino acids long. The CDR3 spells CASSLVTSGSEQYF. In nucleotides, the CDR3 is TGTGCCAGCAGCTTAGTTACTAGCGGGTCCGAGCAGTACTTC.

This clonotype was observed a few times. CDR3 sequence reads: CAISDSGQSNTEAFF. In nucleotides, the CDR3 is TGTGCCATCAGTGATTCCGGACAGTCTAACACTGAAGCTTTCTTT. The chain combines TRBV10-3 with TRBJ1-1; maybe TRBD1 (6 bases). CDR1 is ENHRY, CDR2 SYGVKD, per germline. CDR3 size: 15 residues. Between the trimmed V and J ends, which lost 3 bases and 2 bases, there was a span of 13 bases.

This chain links TRBV7-3 with TRBJ2-1, with 7 bases that match TRBD2. With 1 base clipped from V and 9 bases from J, the junction kept 15 bases outside the gene matches. The germline gives CDR1 SGHTA, CDR2 FQGTGA. The CDR3 has 17 residues. Written as DNA, the CDR3 is TGTGCCAGCAGCTTAATGCCTAGCGGCCCCTTGGGTGGTGAGCAGTTCTTC. This translates into CASSLMPSGPLGGEQFF.

This chain uses TRBV20-1 with TRBJ2-3; D is ambiguous. The germline V gene encodes CDR1 DFQATT and CDR2 SNEGSKA (reference sequence). Trimming took 1 base from V and 5 from J, leaving 10 bases between them. The CDR3 is made up of 13 amino acids. Here the CDR3 DNA reads TGCAGTGCTAGAGTGGGCGCACAAGATACGCAGTATTTT. Translated: CSARVGAQDTQYF.

V is TRBV20-1 and J is TRBJ2-3; D uncertain. CDR3 size: 10 residues. The germline V and J ends were trimmed by 3 bases and 6 bases, with 4 bases remaining between them. The germline CDR1 and CDR2 sequences are DFQATT and SNEGSKA (reference sequence). CDR3 in amino acids: CSASPDTQYF. CDR3 sequence (DNA): TGCAGTGCTAGCCCGGATACGCAGTATTTT.

This chain joins TRBV5-1 and TRBJ1-4; D gene uncertain. The V end lost 0 bases, the J end lost 4 bases, and 7 bases lay between the germline ends. Per the germline V gene, CDR1 is SGHRS and CDR2 is YFSETQ. This CDR3 is built from 14 residues. CDR3 protein: CASSLGSVNEKLFF. The DNA of the CDR3 is TGCGCCAGCAGCTTGGGTTCCGTTAATGAAAAACTGTTTTTT.

This chain joins TRBV10-3 and TRBJ2-5; D perhaps matches TRBD2 (6 bases). Germline V gene sequence: CDR1 ENHRY, CDR2 SYGVKD. V was trimmed by 4 bases and J by 11 bases, leaving 14 bases between them. The CDR3 spans 12 residues. The CDR3 DNA reads TGTGCCATCAGTGTGGAGGGCTCTGAGCAGTACTTC. This codes for CAISVEGSEQYF.

This clonotype was recorded a few times. V gene TRBV6-2 or TRBV6-3 combines with J gene TRBJ1-2; D remains ambiguous. Per the germline V gene, CDR1 is MNHEY and CDR2 is SVGEGT. The V end was cut by 7 bases, the J end by 6 bases, with 12 bases between. CDR3 length equals 12 residues. The CDR3 DNA is TGTGCCAGCACCGAGGGTGGCCATGGCTACACCTTC. Translation: CASTEGGHGYTF.